This T cell receptor (beta chain) was documented in a study of OX40 agonist ivuxolimab in advanced cancers. Produced via immunoSEQ multiplex PCR; TCRdb's table is partial and in-frame only. The table records some 85,000 clones, about 89% of them present only once. The V and J ends lost 1 base and 1 base, in that order; junction bases with no gene match: 2. The CDR3 covers 14 residues. Germline assignment: CDR1 GTSNPN and CDR2 SVGIG (reference sequence). The clonotype comes from an adult with an advanced solid tumor such as melanoma, head and neck, liver or kidney cancer. This chain joins TRBV30 and TRBJ2-5, with TRBD2 identical over 8 bases. Sequencing used CD4+ or CD8+ T cells sorted from blood, obtained in a trial of the OX40 agonist ivuxolimab. This chain's CDR3 is CAWSGTSLQETQYF. In DNA, the CDR3 is TGTGCCTGGAGTGGGACTAGCCTCCAAGAGACCCAGTACTTC.